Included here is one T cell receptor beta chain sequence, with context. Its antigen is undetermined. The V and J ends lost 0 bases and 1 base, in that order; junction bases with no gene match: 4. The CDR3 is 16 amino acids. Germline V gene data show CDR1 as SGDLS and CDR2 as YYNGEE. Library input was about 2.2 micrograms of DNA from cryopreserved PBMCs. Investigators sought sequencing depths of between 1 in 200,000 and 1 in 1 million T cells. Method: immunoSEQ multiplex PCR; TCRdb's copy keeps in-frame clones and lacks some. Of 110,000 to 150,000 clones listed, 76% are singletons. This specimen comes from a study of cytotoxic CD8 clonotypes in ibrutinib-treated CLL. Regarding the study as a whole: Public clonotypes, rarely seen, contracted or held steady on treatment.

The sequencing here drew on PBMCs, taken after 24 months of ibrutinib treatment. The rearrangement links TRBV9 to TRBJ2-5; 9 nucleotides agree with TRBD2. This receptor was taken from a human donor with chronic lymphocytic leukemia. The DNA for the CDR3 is TGTGCCAGCAGCGTAGATCCAGCGGGGGGCCAAGAGACCCAGTACTTC. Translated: CASSVDPAGGQETQYF.